This T cell receptor (beta chain) originates from a study of T cells in tuberculosis. About the study: T cells were selected with CD1B tetramers loaded with glucose monomycolate. Study-wide findings and caveats: The stringent gate may have excluded weak CD1B-GMM tetramer binders.

Cells were sorted from thawed PBMC rested overnight and stained with GMM-loaded CD1B tetramer, viability dye and anti-CD3. CD1B tetramers were loaded with Rhodococcus equi-derived C32 glucose monomycolate. Before cryopreservation, the sorted PBMC lost their CD14-expressing monocytes. TCR-alpha and TCR-beta chains were sequenced unpaired. Repertoires were generated with immunoSEQ multiplex PCR, while TCRdb's copy carries only in-frame clones and drops some. Here the sample spans 50,000 to 65,000 clones, 70% to 90% being singletons. The clonotype comes from an adult woman with latent tuberculosis. The sample was CD1b-GMM tetramer-negative cells sorted from PBMCs.

DNA for the CDR3: TGTGCCAGCAGCTTAAGTCAGGGAGGCGGCTACACCTTC. This encodes CASSLSQGGGYTF. The rearrangement links TRBV7-6 to TRBJ1-2; D perhaps matches TRBD1 (5 bases). V was cut by 2 bases and J by 8 bases, with 12 bases left in between. The CDR3 runs to 13 residues. Looked up from germline, CDR1 is SGHVS and CDR2 is FNYEAQ. Full variable domain (outside the CDR3, taken from reference TRBV7-6 and TRBJ1-2): GAGVSQSPRYKVTKRGQDVALRCDPISGHVSLYWYRQALGQGPEFLTYFNYEAQQDKSGLPNDRFSAERPEGSISTLTIQRTEQRDSAMYRCASSLSQGGGYTFGSGTRLTVV.